A single sample gave rise to the 17 T cell receptor beta chains below, sequenced in a study of blood T cell repertoires in COVID-19. TCRdb keeps only in-frame clones here, not all; method: immunoSEQ multiplex PCR. The sample holds roughly 150,000 clones, approximately 90% seen once. The specimen was peripheral blood. Receptor source: a man aged 18 to 29 with COVID-19, enrolled during active disease.

This clone has a single count. This chain joins TRBV28 and TRBJ2-1, with a weak D call TRBD2 (5 bases). Germline V gives CDR1 MDHEN, CDR2 SYDVKM. Trimming removed 7 bases from V and 6 bases from J, with 13 bases in between. The CDR3 is made up of 13 amino acids. The CDR3 loop is CASIRVAGNEQFF. CDR3 in DNA: TGTGCCAGCATCCGGGTGGCGGGCAATGAGCAGTTCTTC.

The V call is TRBV15, the J call TRBJ1-2; TRBD1 matches at 8 bases. Looked up from germline, CDR1 is LNHNV and CDR2 is YYDKDF (reference sequence). With V trimmed by 3 bases and J by 3 bases, 6 bases remained unmatched. CDR3 length: 15 amino acids. CDR3 in amino acids: CATSRPNRGDYGYTF. CDR3 nucleotides: TGTGCCACCAGCAGGCCAAACAGGGGGGACTATGGCTACACCTTC.

Turning to this clone: Other DNA sequences of this sample code for an identical CDR3. This chain joins TRBV5-1 and TRBJ1-2, with D tentatively TRBD1 (6 bases). This CDR3 is 15 amino acids long. With 4 bases removed from V and 7 bases from J, the gap between germline ends came to 20 bases. Germline lookup yields CDR1 SGHRS and CDR2 YFSETQ. CDR3 DNA: TGCGCCAGCAGCCTCGTTTTCGACAGGATGGGTGGCTACACCTTC. Encoded protein: CASSLVFDRMGGYTF.

The rearrangement links TRBV30 to TRBJ2-7; D is possibly TRBD1 (7 bases). V shed 5 bases and J shed 5 bases, with 10 bases lying between them. The CDR3 length is 11 residues. Looked up from germline, CDR1 is GTSNPN and CDR2 is SVGIG (reference sequence). DNA of the CDR3: TGTGCCTGGGGAGGGGGCCACGAGCAGTACTTC. Protein: CAWGGGHEQYF.

The CDR3, as DNA: TGTGCCTGGAGTTCTACAGGGGGCGCAAGGAATTCACCCCTCCACTTT. Protein: CAWSSTGGARNSPLHF. The chain has TRBV30 and TRBJ1-6; 9 bases fit TRBD1. The junction had 9 bases not matched to a gene; V was cut back by 2 bases and J by 7 bases. CDR1 and CDR2 (germline): GTSNPN, SVGIG (reference sequence). CDR3 length equals 16 residues.

The gene calls are TRBV10-3 and TRBJ2-7; TRBD2 is a possible D gene (6 bases). The ends were cut back, 2 bases at V and 6 bases at J, with 11 bases in the middle. The CDR3 sequence is 13 residues long. Germline CDR1 is ENHRY and CDR2 is SYGVKD. CDR3 residues: CAISEEGLREQYF. In nucleotides, the CDR3 is TGTGCCATCAGTGAGGAGGGACTCCGCGAGCAGTACTTC.

This clone was seen more than once but under ten times. The chain links TRBV6-6 to TRBJ2-7; 11 bases match TRBD1. Germline-derived CDR1 and CDR2 are MNHNY and SVGAGI (reference sequence). The CDR3 has 15 residues. The V segment lost 2 bases and the J segment 5 bases; nucleotides outside the gene matches: 5. CDR3 nucleotides: TGTGCCAGCAGTTACCCGGACAGGGGGCGGAACGAGCAGTACTTC. This translates into CASSYPDRGRNEQYF.

The chain recombines TRBV4-1 with TRBJ2-1; weak D call: TRBD2 (6 bases). CDR3 size: 14 residues. Germline CDR1 is MGHRA and CDR2 is YSYEKL. The ends were cut back, 5 bases at V and 9 bases at J, with 17 bases in the middle. CDR3 DNA sequence: TGCGCCAGCAGCTTACACCATAGCGGTGGTGAGCAGTTCTTC. Encoded protein: CASSLHHSGGEQFF.

The chain links TRBV7-8 to TRBJ1-6; D is perhaps TRBD1 (6 bases). V lost 5 bases and J lost 9, with 20 bases in between. Germline V lookup: CDR1 SGHVS, CDR2 FQNEAQ. The CDR3 is 16 residues long. The DNA of the CDR3 is TGTGCCAGCAGCCCACTACAGGGAGAAGAAGGTTCACCCCTCCACTTT. Translation: CASSPLQGEEGSPLHF.

The chain uses TRBV2 and TRBJ2-1, with 10 bases aligning to TRBD2. Germline CDR1 reads SNHLY; CDR2 reads FYNNEI. V was pared by 10 bases and J by 1 base, with 4 bases of the junction left unmatched. The CDR3 is 14 amino acids. DNA of the CDR3: TGTGCCACCCTAGCGGGGGTATCCTACAATGAGCAGTTCTTC. Translating gives CATLAGVSYNEQFF.

This chain joins TRBV28 and TRBJ1-3; TRBD1 might be the D (5 bases). V lost 6 bases and J lost 3, with 12 bases in between. CDR3 length: 14 residues. From germline, CDR1 is MDHEN and CDR2 SYDVKM. In DNA, the CDR3 is TGTGCCAGCAGGTTAAGGGGTGGTGGAAACACCATATATTTT. Translating gives CASRLRGGGNTIYF.

The chain combines TRBV4-2 with TRBJ1-1; no reliable D call. Trimming removed 4 bases from V and 0 bases from J, with 12 bases in between. This CDR3 region has 15 residues. Germline CDR1 and CDR2: LGHNA and YNFKEQ. CDR3 sequence reads: CASSLTVNMNTEAFF. The CDR3 nucleotides are TGTGCCAGCAGCCTAACAGTAAACATGAACACTGAAGCTTTCTTT.

The chain couples TRBV28 to TRBJ1-2, with no clear D. Trimming cost V 6 bases and J 8 bases, with 10 bases left between them. From germline, CDR1 is MDHEN and CDR2 SYDVKM. This CDR3 has 11 amino acids. As DNA, the CDR3 is TGTGCCAGCAGGAATTCGGAGGGCTACACCTTC. It specifies CASRNSEGYTF.

The J gene is TRBJ1-5, the V gene TRBV9; 8 positions agree with TRBD1. This CDR3 spans 16 amino acids. CDR1 SGDLS and CDR2 YYNGEE come from the germline V gene. J was trimmed by 5 bases and V by 2 bases; bases with no gene match: 9. In nucleotides, the CDR3 is TGTGCCAGCAGCGTGGGGGCAGGGGGCGATGATCAGCCCCAGCATTTT. This gives the protein CASSVGAGGDDQPQHF.

This clone has just a few counts. The genes are TRBV29-1 and TRBJ2-1; possibly TRBD2 for D (7 bases). Germline assignment: CDR1 SQVTM and CDR2 ANQGSEA. CDR3 length equals 13 residues. Trimming removed 7 bases from V and 4 bases from J, with 14 bases in between. CDR3 DNA sequence: TGCAGCGCGGGGGGCTCCACTTACAATGAGCAGTTCTTC. It codes for CSAGGSTYNEQFF.

This sequence joins TRBV7-9 and TRBJ2-7; D not certain. This CDR3 is built from 12 residues. Trimming took off 3 bases at V and 0 bases at J, with 3 bases between the two ends. Germline V CDR1 and CDR2: SEHNR, FQNEAQ (reference sequence). This chain's CDR3 is CASSFRSYEQYF. As DNA, the CDR3 is TGTGCCAGCAGCTTTCGCTCCTACGAGCAGTACTTC.

The V gene is TRBV9, the J gene TRBJ2-7; possibly TRBD2 for D (5 bases). This CDR3 comprises 13 residues. Looked up from germline, CDR1 is SGDLS and CDR2 is YYNGEE. Trimming removed 3 bases at V and 0 bases at J, with 7 bases between. This CDR3 reads CASSARDSYEQYF. CDR3 DNA sequence: TGTGCCAGCAGCGCCCGGGACTCCTACGAGCAGTACTTC.